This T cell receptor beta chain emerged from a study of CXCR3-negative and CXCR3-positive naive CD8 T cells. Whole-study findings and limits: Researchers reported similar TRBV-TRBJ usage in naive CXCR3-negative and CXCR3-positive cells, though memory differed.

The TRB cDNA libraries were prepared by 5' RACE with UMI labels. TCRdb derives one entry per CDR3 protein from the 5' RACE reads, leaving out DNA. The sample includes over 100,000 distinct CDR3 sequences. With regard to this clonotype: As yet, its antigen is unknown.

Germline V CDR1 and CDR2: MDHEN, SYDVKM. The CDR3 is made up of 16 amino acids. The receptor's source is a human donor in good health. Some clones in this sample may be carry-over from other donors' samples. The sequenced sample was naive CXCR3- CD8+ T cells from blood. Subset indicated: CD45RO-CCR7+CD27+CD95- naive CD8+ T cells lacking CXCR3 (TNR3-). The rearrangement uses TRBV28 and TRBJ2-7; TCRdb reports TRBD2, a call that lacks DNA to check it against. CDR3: CASSFLTSGTPYEQYF.